These T cell receptor beta chains were read from a single sample in a study of Ad26.COV2.S vaccination and SARS-CoV-2 variants. Generated by immunoSEQ multiplex PCR, the TCRdb table keeps only in-frame clones and is missing some. The sample records around 300,000 clones, roughly 89% being singletons. The sample in question was peripheral blood, obtained in a trial of Ad26.COV2.S vaccine versus placebo. The receptor set was obtained from a person aged 18-60 years who received the Ad26.COV2.S COVID-19 vaccine or a placebo. Both conserved end residues are part of each CDR3. The D gene is left open where the match is weak. For some rows the clone size is stated as once, few or many, or as a class when expanded; others skip it.

TRBJ2-2	-	TRBV7-2	TRBD2	TGTGCCAGCAGTTTCTCTCTGGGCGGGGGGGCCCGCACCGGGGAGCTGTTTTTT	CASSFSLGGGARTGELFF
TRBJ1-3	-	TRBV7-8	TRBD1	TGTGCCAGCAGCTCGGGACAGGGTATGAACACCATATATTTT	CASSSGQGMNTIYF
TRBJ2-7	-	TRBV6-5	-	TGTGCCAGCAGTCGCCAGGACGGCGCGTACGAGCAGTACTTC	CASSRQDGAYEQYF
TRBJ1-1	-	TRBV28	TRBD1	TGTGCCAGCAGGCGACAGGGGGGCACGACTGAAGCTTTCTTT	CASRRQGGTTEAFF
TRBJ1-2	-	TRBV7-2	-	TGTGCCAGCAGCTTAGGGGAGGATGGCTACACCTTC	CASSLGEDGYTF
TRBJ1-6	-	TRBV5-1	TRBD1	TGCGCCAGCAGCGAGGGACAGTCGGTGGGACCCCTCCACTTT	CASSEGQSVGPLHF
TRBJ2-1	-	TRBV5-8	-	TGTGCCAGCAGCTTGGACAGGCAACGCTACAATGAGCAGTTCTTC	CASSLDRQRYNEQFF
TRBJ2-3	-	TRBV5-1	TRBD2	TGCGCCAGCAGCTGGGGGACTAGCGGGAGGTCTAGCACAGATACGCAGTATTTT	CASSWGTSGRSSTDTQYF
TRBJ2-2	-	TRBV5-5	-	TGTGCCAGCAGCTTGGAACGATTTTACACCGGGGAGCTGTTTTTT	CASSLERFYTGELFF
TRBJ2-4	-	TRBV18	TRBD2	TGTGCCAGCTCACCACCGGGACTAGCGGGAGCCAAAAACATTCAGTACTTC	CASSPPGLAGAKNIQYF
TRBJ2-5	-	TRBV7-8	TRBD2	TGTGCCAGCAGCTTAGGGGCTAGCGGAGAGACCCAGTACTTC	CASSLGASGETQYF
TRBJ1-1	-	TRBV2	-	TGTGCCAGCAGTTCAGGTTATCGAGGCACTGAAGCTTTCTTT	CASSSGYRGTEAFF
TRBJ1-1	once	TRBV18	-	TGTGCCAGCTCAGGGGCAGGGGCGAACACTGAAGCTTTCTTT	CASSGAGANTEAFF
TRBJ2-7	once	TRBV5-5	-	TGTGCCAGCAGCCTATCCTCCTACGAGCAGTACTTC	CASSLSSYEQYF
TRBJ2-2	few	TRBV5-4	-	TGTGCCAGCAGCCCAACTCTTGGGGACGCGAACACCGGGGAGCTGTTTTTT	CASSPTLGDANTGELFF
TRBJ1-1	-	TRBV5-5	-	TGTGCCAGCAGCTTGGTAGTTGGTGAAGCTTTCTTT	CASSLVVGEAFF
TRBJ2-1	-	TRBV27	TRBD2	TGTGCCAGCAGTTTACATCGGGAGGGCGCCTACAATGAGCAGTTCTTC	CASSLHREGAYNEQFF
TRBJ2-7	-	TRBV4-3	-	TGCGCCAGCAGCCAAGATGCTGGGGAGCAGTACTTC	CASSQDAGEQYF
TRBJ2-5	-	TRBV5-4	TRBD1	TGTGCCAGCAGCCTGGACAGGGAAGAGACCCAGTACTTC	CASSLDREETQYF
TRBJ1-1	-	TRBV4-3	-	TGCGCCAGCAGCCAAGATACCATAAGCGCTTCCTCGAACACTGAAGCTTTCTTT	CASSQDTISASSNTEAFF
TRBJ2-5	-	TRBV6-1	-	TGTGCCAGCAGTGAAAGTTCGCAAGAGACCCAGTACTTC	CASSESSQETQYF
TRBJ2-7	-	TRBV4-1	-	TGCGCCAGCAGCCAAGAAAGGACCAGGCAGGGGCGTTTTTTCTACGAGCAGTACTTC	CASSQERTRQGRFFYEQYF
TRBJ1-4	once	TRBV5-1	-	TGCGCCAGCAGCTTGGAATCGCAGGGTGAGGATGAACTGTTTTTT	CASSLESQGEDELFF
TRBJ1-2	-	TRBV12-3/TRBV12-4	-	TGTGCCAGCAGTTTATTAGGCTATGGCTACACCTTC	CASSLLGYGYTF
TRBJ1-2	-	TRBV5-1	-	TGCGCCAGCAGCTTGGAGGGAATTAACTATGGCTACACCTTC	CASSLEGINYGYTF
TRBJ2-5	-	TRBV30	-	TGTGCCTGGAGATTATGGGGCAAGACCCAGTACTTC	CAWRLWGKTQYF
TRBJ2-3	-	TRBV5-1	TRBD2	TGCGCCAGCAGCTTGAATAGCGGGACCCTCACAGATACGCAGTATTTT	CASSLNSGTLTDTQYF
TRBJ2-5	-	TRBV2	-	TGTGCCAGCAGTGGAGTAGCAGAGACCCAGTACTTC	CASSGVAETQYF
TRBJ2-2	-	TRBV27	TRBD1	TGTGCCAGCACCCTACGGCAGCCGGGACAGATTCTCGAGGGGAACACCGGGGAGCTGTTTTTT	CASTLRQPGQILEGNTGELFF
TRBJ2-5	many	TRBV4-1	-	TGCGCCAGCAGCCAACCTGGGGGGGAGACCCAGTACTTC	CASSQPGGETQYF
TRBJ2-3	-	TRBV5-6	TRBD2	TGTGCCAGCACCCCACTAGCGGGGGCCACAGATACGCAGTATTTT	CASTPLAGATDTQYF
TRBJ1-2	-	TRBV3-1/TRBV3-2	-	TGTGCCAGCAGCCAAAGACAGGTGGCAGGCGCCGGGCAAGGCTACACCTTC	CASSQRQVAGAGQGYTF
TRBJ2-1	-	TRBV2	-	TGTGCCAGCAGTGAAGCATCGAGCGGAGGACATGAGCAGTTCTTC	CASSEASSGGHEQFF
TRBJ2-5	-	TRBV3-1/TRBV3-2	-	TGTGCCAGCAGCCAAGGGGAGACCCAGTACTTC	CASSQGETQYF
TRBJ2-7	-	TRBV28	-	TGTGCCAGCAGCCTGACTATCCTCTACGAGCAGTACTTC	CASSLTILYEQYF
TRBJ2-7	few	TRBV7-2	TRBD2	TGTGCCAGCAGCTTAACTCCAGCGCTAGCGGGGGGGCCGGGGGAGCAGTACTTC	CASSLTPALAGGPGEQYF
TRBJ1-4	-	TRBV15	-	TGTGCCACCAGCCGTACATCGACCGGTCTAGAAAAACTGTTTTTT	CATSRTSTGLEKLFF
TRBJ1-2	-	TRBV4-3	TRBD1	TGCGCCAGCAGCCTTACAGGGGTGGGCGGCTACACCTTC	CASSLTGVGGYTF
TRBJ2-3	-	TRBV5-1	-	TGCGCCAGCAGCTTGGCACACGGCACAGATACGCAGTATTTT	CASSLAHGTDTQYF
TRBJ2-7	-	TRBV28	-	TGTGCCAGCAGGAGGGCATCCCTGGTCTTAAAGTCCTACGAGCAGTACTTC	CASRRASLVLKSYEQYF
TRBJ2-2	-	TRBV6-2/TRBV6-3	-	TGTGCCAGCAGCCCTGACAGGCCGTCCCCCAACACCGGGGAGCTGTTTTTT	CASSPDRPSPNTGELFF
TRBJ2-3	-	TRBV5-6	TRBD1	TGTGCCAGCAGTCGGACAGGGGGGTCGATTCGGTATTTT	CASSRTGGSIRYF
TRBJ2-5	-	TRBV7-9	-	TGTGCCAGCAGCTTAACCGCCGGCGGGGCCCAGTACTTC	CASSLTAGGAQYF
TRBJ1-5	-	TRBV7-2	TRBD1	TGTGCCAGCAGCTCCGGACAGGGGGACAGTCAGCCCCAGCATTTT	CASSSGQGDSQPQHF
TRBJ2-1	-	TRBV27	-	TGTGCCAGCAGTTTTTGGGGGGCAGACAATGAGCAGTTCTTC	CASSFWGADNEQFF
TRBJ2-3	few	TRBV28	-	TGTGCCAGCAGTTTTTCGGATAGAGGTGCAGAGACAGATACGCAGTATTTT	CASSFSDRGAETDTQYF
TRBJ2-5	once	TRBV5-8	-	TGTGCCAGCAGCTCCGGGGCCTTTAAACTCCAAGAGACCCAGTACTTC	CASSSGAFKLQETQYF
TRBJ1-1	-	TRBV7-6	-	TGTGCCAGCAGCTTATCCCCTCCATTGACAGGAGGTACTGAAGCTTTCTTT	CASSLSPPLTGGTEAFF
TRBJ2-5	-	TRBV5-1	TRBD2	TGCGCCAGCATACGGGCGGGGGGCGTCGGCGAGACCCAGTACTTC	CASIRAGGVGETQYF
TRBJ2-7	-	TRBV7-2	TRBD2	TGTGCCAGCAGCTTAGACCGGGAGGGCTCCTACGAGCAGTACTTC	CASSLDREGSYEQYF
TRBJ1-6	-	TRBV18	-	TGTGCCAGCTCACCCCTATCACAGGACGGAGAGTATAATTCACCCCTCCACTTT	CASSPLSQDGEYNSPLHF
TRBJ1-3	-	TRBV28	-	TGTGCCAGCTCCGAGGGGGACGGAGCGTTTGGAAACACCATATATTTT	CASSEGDGAFGNTIYF
TRBJ2-2	-	TRBV11-3	-	TGTGCCAGCAGCTTAGATAGGGGCTTGAACACCGGGGAGCTGTTTTTT	CASSLDRGLNTGELFF
TRBJ2-1	-	TRBV4-1	TRBD2	TGCGCCAGCAGCCAGCCCCTCGGGACTAGCGGGAGTCATGAGCAGTTCTTC	CASSQPLGTSGSHEQFF
TRBJ2-7	-	TRBV7-6	TRBD1	TGTGCCAGCAGCTTTCGGACAGGGGGCATCTACGAGCAGTACTTC	CASSFRTGGIYEQYF